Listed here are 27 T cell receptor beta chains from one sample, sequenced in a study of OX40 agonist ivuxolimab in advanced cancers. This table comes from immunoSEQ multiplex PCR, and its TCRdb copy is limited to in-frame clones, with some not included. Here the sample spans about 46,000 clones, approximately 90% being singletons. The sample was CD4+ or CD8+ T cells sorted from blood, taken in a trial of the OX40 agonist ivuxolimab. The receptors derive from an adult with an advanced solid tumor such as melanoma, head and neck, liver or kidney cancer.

Here the CDR3 reads CSVRTGGIETQYF. The DNA for the CDR3 is TGCAGCGTAAGGACAGGGGGCATAGAGACCCAGTACTTC. The J gene is TRBJ2-5, the V gene TRBV29-1; TRBD1 matches at 11 bases. The V and J ends lost 6 bases and 4 bases, in that order; junction bases with no gene match: 4. Germline V lookup: CDR1 SQVTM, CDR2 ANQGSEA. CDR3 length: 13 amino acids.

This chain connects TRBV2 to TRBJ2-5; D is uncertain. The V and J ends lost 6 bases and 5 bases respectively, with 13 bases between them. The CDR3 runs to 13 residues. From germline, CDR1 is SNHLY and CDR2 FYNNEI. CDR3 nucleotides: TGTGCCAGCAGCGAACAAGTGGTTGAGACCCAGTACTTC. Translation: CASSEQVVETQYF.

The CDR3 nucleotides are TGTGCCAGCAAATCGAGTTCCAATCAGCCCCAGCATTTT. It is translated as CASKSSSNQPQHF. The genes are TRBV6-5 and TRBJ1-5; D call uncertain. The CDR3 extends over 13 amino acids. V dropped 7 bases and J dropped 3 bases, with 10 bases sitting between them. Germline CDR1 reads MNHEY; CDR2 reads SVGAGI.

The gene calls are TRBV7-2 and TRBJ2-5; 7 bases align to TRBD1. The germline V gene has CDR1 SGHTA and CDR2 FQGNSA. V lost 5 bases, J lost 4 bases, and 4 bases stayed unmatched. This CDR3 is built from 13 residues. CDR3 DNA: TGTGCCAGCAGCCTCCACAGGGGAGAGACCCAGTACTTC. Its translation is CASSLHRGETQYF.

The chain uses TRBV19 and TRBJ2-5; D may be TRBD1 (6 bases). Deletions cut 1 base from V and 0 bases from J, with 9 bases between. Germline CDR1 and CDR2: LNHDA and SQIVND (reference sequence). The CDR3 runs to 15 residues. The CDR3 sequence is CASSIGQANQETQYF. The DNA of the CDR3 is TGTGCCAGTAGTATAGGACAGGCGAACCAAGAGACCCAGTACTTC.

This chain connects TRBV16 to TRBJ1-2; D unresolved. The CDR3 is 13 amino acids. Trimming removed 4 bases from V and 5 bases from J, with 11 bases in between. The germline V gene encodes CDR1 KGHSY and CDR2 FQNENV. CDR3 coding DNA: TGTGCCAGCAGCCGCCGTAGTCTATATGGCTACACCTTC. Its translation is CASSRRSLYGYTF.

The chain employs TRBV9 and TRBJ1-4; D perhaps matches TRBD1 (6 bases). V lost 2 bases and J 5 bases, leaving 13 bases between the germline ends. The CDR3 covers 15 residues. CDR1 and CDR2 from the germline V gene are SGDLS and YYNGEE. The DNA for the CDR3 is TGTGCCAGCAGCGTGCCCAGGGGTCGAAATGAAAAACTGTTTTTT. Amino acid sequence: CASSVPRGRNEKLFF.

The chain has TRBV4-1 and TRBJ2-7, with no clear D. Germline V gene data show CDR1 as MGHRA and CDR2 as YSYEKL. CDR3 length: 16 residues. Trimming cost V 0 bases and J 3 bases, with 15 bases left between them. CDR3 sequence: CASSQDPLSLGYEQYF. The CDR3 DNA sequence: TGCGCCAGCAGCCAAGATCCCCTATCCTTAGGCTACGAGCAGTACTTC.

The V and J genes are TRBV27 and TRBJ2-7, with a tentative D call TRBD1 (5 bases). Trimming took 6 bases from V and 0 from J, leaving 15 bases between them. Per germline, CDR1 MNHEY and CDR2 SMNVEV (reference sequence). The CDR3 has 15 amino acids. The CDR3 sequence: CASRTTGQSSYEQYF. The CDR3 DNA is TGTGCCAGCAGAACCACAGGTCAGAGCTCCTACGAGCAGTACTTC.

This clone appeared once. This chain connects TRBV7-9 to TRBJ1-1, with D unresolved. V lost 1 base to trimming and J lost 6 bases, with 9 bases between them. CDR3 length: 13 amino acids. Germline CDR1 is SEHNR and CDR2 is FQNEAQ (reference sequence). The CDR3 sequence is CASSLDSVAEAFF. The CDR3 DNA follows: TGTGCCAGCAGCTTAGACAGCGTGGCTGAAGCTTTCTTT.

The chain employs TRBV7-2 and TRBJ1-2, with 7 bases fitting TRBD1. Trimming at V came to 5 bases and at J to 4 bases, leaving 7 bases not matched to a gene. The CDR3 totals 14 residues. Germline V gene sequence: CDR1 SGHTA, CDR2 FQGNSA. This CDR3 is CASSPLTGTYGYTF. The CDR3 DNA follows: TGTGCCAGCAGCCCCTTGACAGGGACCTATGGCTACACCTTC.

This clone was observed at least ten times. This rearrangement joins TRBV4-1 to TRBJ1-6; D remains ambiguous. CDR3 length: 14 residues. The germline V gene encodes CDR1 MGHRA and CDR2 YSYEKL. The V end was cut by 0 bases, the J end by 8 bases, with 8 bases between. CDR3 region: CASSQDLQDSPLHF. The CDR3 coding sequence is TGCGCCAGCAGCCAAGATCTGCAAGATTCACCCCTCCACTTT.

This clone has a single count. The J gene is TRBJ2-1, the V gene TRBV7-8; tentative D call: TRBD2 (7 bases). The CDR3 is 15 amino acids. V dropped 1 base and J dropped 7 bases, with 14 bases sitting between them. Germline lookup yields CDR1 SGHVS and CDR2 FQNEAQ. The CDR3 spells CASSLDGGAQNEQFF. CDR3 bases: TGTGCCAGCAGCTTAGATGGGGGGGCGCAGAATGAGCAGTTCTTC. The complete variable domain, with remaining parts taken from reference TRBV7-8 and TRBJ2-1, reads GAGVSQSPRYKVAKRGQDVALRCDPISGHVSLFWYQQALGQGPEFLTYFQNEAQLDKSGLPSDRFFAERPEGSVSTLKIQRTQQEDSAVYLCASSLDGGAQNEQFFGPGTRLTVL.

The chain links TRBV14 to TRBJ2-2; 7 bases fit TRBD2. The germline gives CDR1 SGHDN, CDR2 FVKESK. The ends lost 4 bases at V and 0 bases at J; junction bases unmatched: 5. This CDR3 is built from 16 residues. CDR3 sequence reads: CASSRLAVANTGELFF. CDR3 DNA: TGTGCCAGCAGCCGCCTAGCGGTAGCGAACACCGGGGAGCTGTTTTTT.

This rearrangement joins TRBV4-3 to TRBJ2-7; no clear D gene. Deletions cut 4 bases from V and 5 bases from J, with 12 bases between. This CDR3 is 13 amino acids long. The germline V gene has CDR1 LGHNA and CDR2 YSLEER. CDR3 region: CASSLGAPHEQYF. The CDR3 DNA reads TGCGCCAGCAGCCTAGGCGCCCCGCACGAGCAGTACTTC.

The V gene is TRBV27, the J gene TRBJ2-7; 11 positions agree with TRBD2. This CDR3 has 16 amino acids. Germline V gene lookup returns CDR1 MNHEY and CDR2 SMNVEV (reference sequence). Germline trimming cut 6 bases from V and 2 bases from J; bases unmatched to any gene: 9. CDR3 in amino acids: CASRQTGLAVPYEQYF. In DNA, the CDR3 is TGTGCCAGCAGACAAACGGGACTAGCGGTGCCCTACGAGCAGTACTTC.

CDR3 sequence (DNA): TGTGCCAGCAGTGAAGGGACAGGCTTCTACGAGCAGTACTTC. Residues: CASSEGTGFYEQYF. This chain uses TRBV25-1 with TRBJ2-7; TRBD1 matches 8 bases. The CDR3 loop spans 14 amino acids. Trimming took 2 bases from V and 3 from J; bases not matched to a gene: 3. CDR1 and CDR2 from the germline V gene are MGHDK and SYGVNS.

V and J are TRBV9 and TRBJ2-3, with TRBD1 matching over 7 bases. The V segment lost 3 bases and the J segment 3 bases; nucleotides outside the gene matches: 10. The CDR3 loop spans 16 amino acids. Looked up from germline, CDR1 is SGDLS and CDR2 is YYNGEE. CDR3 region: CASSARQGVQTDTQYF. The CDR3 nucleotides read TGTGCCAGCAGCGCCCGACAGGGAGTTCAAACAGATACGCAGTATTTT.

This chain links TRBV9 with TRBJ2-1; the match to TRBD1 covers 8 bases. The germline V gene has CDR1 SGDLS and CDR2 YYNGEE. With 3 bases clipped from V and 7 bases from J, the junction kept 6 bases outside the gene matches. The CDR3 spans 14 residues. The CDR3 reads CASSGTGFPNEQFF. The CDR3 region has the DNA TGTGCCAGCAGCGGGACAGGGTTTCCGAATGAGCAGTTCTTC.

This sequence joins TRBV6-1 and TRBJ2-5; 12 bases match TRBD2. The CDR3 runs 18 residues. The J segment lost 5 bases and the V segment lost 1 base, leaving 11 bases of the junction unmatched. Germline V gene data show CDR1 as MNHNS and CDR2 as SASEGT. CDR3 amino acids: CASSEDPVTSGSIETQYF. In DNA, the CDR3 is TGTGCCAGCAGTGAAGACCCAGTGACTAGCGGGAGCATCGAGACCCAGTACTTC.

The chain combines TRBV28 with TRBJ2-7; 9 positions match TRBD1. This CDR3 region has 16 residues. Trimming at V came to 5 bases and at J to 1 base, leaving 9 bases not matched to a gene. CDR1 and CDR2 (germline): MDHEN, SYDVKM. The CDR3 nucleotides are TGTGCCAGCAGTCCAGGGGGGGACAGGGAATCCTACGAGCAGTACTTC. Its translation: CASSPGGDRESYEQYF.

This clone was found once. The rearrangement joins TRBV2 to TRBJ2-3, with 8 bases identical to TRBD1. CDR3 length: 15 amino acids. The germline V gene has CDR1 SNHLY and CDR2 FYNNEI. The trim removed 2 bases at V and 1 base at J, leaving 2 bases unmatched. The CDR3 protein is CASSEQGAGTDTQYF. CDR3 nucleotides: TGTGCCAGCAGTGAACAGGGGGCAGGCACAGATACGCAGTATTTT.

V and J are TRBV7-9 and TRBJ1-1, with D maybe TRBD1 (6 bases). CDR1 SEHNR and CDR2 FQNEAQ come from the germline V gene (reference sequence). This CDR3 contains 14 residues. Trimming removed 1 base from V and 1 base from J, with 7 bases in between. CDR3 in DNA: TGTGCCAGCAGCTTAGAGGGGGGGAACACTGAAGCTTTCTTT. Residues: CASSLEGGNTEAFF.

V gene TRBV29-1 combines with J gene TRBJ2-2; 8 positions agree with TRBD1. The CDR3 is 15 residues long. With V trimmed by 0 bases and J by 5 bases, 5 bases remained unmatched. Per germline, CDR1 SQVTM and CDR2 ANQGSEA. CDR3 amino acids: CSVEEGTGRTGELFF. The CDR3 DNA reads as TGCAGCGTTGAAGAAGGGACAGGCCGAACCGGGGAGCTGTTTTTT.

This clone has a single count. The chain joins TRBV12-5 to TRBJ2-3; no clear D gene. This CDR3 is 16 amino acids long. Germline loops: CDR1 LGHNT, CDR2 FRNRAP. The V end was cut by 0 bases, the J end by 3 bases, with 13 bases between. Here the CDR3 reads CASGLVHGSLTDTQYF. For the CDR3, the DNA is TGTGCTAGTGGTTTGGTACATGGTAGTCTGACAGATACGCAGTATTTT.

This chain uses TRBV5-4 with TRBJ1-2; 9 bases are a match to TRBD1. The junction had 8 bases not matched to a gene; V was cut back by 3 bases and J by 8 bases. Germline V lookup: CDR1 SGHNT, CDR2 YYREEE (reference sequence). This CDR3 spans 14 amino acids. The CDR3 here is CASSWGTGREGYTF. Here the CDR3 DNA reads TGTGCCAGCAGCTGGGGGACAGGGAGGGAGGGCTACACCTTC.

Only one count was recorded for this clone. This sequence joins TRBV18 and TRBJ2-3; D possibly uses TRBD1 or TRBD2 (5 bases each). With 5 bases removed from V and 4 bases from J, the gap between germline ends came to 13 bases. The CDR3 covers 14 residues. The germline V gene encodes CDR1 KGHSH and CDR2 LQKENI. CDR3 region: CASSAGTPPDTQYF. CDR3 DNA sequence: TGTGCCAGCTCAGCCGGGACCCCGCCAGATACGCAGTATTTT.